This entry describes one TCR beta chain. The record originates from a study of cytomegalovirus exposure and HLA in healthy donors. The CDR3 has 18 residues. From germline, CDR1 is MDHEN and CDR2 SYDVKM. The ends lost 1 base at V and 2 bases at J; junction bases unmatched: 10. PCR involved 60 Vbeta and 13 Jbeta primers. The assay was immunoSEQ multiplex PCR, and TCRdb's table has in-frame clones only and misses some. The data hold more than 95,000 clones, with around two thirds observed a single time. Sequenced: PBMCs. The V gene is TRBV28, the J gene TRBJ2-7, with 11 bases aligning to TRBD2. The TCR originated in a man aged 55 to 70 in good health and CMV-seropositive. The CDR3 DNA follows: TGTGCCAGCAGTTTATTCCCCCGGGCTAGCGGGGGGCCCTACGAGCAGTACTTC. It specifies CASSLFPRASGGPYEQYF. Full variable domain (remainder filled in from reference TRBV28 and TRBJ2-7): DVKVTQSSRYLVKRTGEKVFLECVQDMDHENMFWYRQDPGLGLRLIYFSYDVKMKEKGDIPEGYSVSREKKERFSLILESASTNQTSMYLCASSLFPRASGGPYEQYFGPGTRLTVT.